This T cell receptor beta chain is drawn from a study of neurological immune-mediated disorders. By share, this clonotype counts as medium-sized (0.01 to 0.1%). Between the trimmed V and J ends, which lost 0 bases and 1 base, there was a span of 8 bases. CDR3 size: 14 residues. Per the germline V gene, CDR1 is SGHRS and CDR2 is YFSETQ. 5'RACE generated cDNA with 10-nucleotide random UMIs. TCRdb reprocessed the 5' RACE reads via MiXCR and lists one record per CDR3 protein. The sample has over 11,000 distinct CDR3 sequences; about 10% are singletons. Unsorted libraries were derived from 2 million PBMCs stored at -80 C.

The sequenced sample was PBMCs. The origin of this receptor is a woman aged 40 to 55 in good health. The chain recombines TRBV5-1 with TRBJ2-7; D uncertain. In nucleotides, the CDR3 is TGCGCCAGCAGCTTGGTGGGGAATTCCTACGAGCAGTACTTC. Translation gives CASSLVGNSYEQYF.